This T cell receptor (beta chain) was recorded in a study of long-term antiretroviral therapy in people with HIV. Participants with HIV, all of them, were treated in the United States. As concerns this clone: Antigen unknown.

Study-level points and caveats: Clonotypes expanded prior to ART showed repertoire dominance at all sampled time points. HIV repertoires had narrower CDR3 length ranges than controls.

immunoSEQ v3.0 was run at survey level. This table comes from immunoSEQ multiplex PCR, and its TCRdb copy is limited to in-frame clones, with some not included. The repertoire includes 25,000 to 30,000 clones, 79% of them detected once, and 11% sits in the top ten. Trimming took off 5 bases at V and 6 bases at J, with 11 bases between the two ends. CDR1 is SGHNT, CDR2 YENEEA, per germline. The CDR3 runs 13 residues. This receptor was taken from a man younger than 40 with HIV. The chain carries TRBV11-3 and TRBJ2-1; D remains unclear. Sequencing used unsorted PBMCs, obtained 2.1 years after starting antiretroviral therapy. DNA for the CDR3: TGTGCCAGCAGCCCTGGCCTATCCAATGAGCAGTTCTTC. Protein: CASSPGLSNEQFF.